The entry below describes one TCR beta chain. At one boundary the junction diverges from the germline segment, which might be a read error. This sample is part of a study of blood T cell repertoires in COVID-19. Study information: From T cells, B-cell-depleted T cells, or PBMCs came the material, which was cDNA or gDNA.

Method: immunoSEQ multiplex PCR; TCRdb's copy keeps in-frame clones and lacks some. The data show about 300,000 clones, with 83% seen just once and 8% to 10% held by the top ten. The germline CDR1 and CDR2 sequences are MNHEY and SVGEGT. This CDR3 is 15 amino acids long. This clonotype was sampled from a woman between 45 and 60 years old who had recovered from COVID-19. Sequenced sample: peripheral blood. The chain couples TRBV6-2 or TRBV6-3 to TRBJ1-2; TRBD1 aligns across 12 bases. CDR3 sequence reads: CATSYWDRGHYGYTF. In DNA form, the CDR3 reads TGTGCCACCAGTTACTGGGACAGGGGGCACTATGGCTACACCTTC.